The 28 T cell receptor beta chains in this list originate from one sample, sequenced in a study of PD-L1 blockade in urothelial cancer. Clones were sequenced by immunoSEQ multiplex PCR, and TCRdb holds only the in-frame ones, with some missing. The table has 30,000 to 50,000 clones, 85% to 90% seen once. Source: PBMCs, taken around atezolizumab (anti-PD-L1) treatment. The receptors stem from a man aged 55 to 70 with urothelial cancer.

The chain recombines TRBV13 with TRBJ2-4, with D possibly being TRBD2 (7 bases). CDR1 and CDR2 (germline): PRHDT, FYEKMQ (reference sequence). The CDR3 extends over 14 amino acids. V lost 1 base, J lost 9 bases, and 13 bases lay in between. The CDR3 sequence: CASSLEGGPSIQYF. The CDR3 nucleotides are TGTGCCAGCAGCTTAGAGGGGGGGCCAAGCATTCAGTACTTC.

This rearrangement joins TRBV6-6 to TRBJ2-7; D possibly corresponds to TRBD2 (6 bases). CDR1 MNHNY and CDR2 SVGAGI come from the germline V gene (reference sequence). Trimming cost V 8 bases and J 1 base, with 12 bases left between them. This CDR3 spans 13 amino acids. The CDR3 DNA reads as TGTGCCAGCTCCTTGGGGGGTTCCTACGAGCAGTACTTC. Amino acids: CASSLGGSYEQYF.

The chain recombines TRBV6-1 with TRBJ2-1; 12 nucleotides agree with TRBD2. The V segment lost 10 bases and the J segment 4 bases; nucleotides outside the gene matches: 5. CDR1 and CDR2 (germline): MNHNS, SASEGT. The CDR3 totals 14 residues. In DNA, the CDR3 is TGTGCCACCCTGGGACTAGCGGGTTACAATGAGCAGTTCTTC. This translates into CATLGLAGYNEQFF.

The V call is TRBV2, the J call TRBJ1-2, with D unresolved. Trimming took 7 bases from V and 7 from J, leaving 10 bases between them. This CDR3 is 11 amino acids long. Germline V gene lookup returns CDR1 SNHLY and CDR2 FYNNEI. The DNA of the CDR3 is TGTGCCAGCACCATTGAGAGTGGCTACACCTTC. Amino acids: CASTIESGYTF.

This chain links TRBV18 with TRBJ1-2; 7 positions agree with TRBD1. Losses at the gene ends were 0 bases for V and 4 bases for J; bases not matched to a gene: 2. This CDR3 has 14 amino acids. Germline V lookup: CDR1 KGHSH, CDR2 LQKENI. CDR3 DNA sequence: TGTGCCAGCTCACCACCGGGACAGACCTATGGCTACACCTTC. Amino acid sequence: CASSPPGQTYGYTF. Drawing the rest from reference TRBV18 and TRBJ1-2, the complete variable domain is NAGVMQNPRHLVRRRGQEARLRCSPMKGHSHVYWYRQLPEEGLKFMVYLQKENIIDESGMPKERFSAEFPKEGPSILRIQQVVRGDSAAYFCASSPPGQTYGYTFGSGTRLTVV.

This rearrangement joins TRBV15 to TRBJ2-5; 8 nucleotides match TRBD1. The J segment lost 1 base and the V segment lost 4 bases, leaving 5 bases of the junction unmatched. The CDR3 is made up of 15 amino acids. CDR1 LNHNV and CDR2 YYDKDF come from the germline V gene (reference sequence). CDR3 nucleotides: TGTGCCACCAGCACCATTACAGGGGGCCAAGAGACCCAGTACTTC. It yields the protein CATSTITGGQETQYF.

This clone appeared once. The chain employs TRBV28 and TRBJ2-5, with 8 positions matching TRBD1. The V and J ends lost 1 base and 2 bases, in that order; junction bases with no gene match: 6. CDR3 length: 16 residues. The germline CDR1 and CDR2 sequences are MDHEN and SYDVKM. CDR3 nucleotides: TGTGCCAGCAGTTTATACGGGACAGGAATACAAGAGACCCAGTACTTC. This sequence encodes CASSLYGTGIQETQYF.

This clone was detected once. The CDR3: CASSFLAGGWGQETQYF. Written as DNA, the CDR3 is TGCGCCAGCAGCTTCCTAGCGGGGGGCTGGGGGCAAGAGACCCAGTACTTC. The chain has TRBV5-1 and TRBJ2-5; the match to TRBD2 covers 11 bases. J gave up 2 bases and V 2 bases, and 8 bases lay outside the gene matches. The V gene's germline CDR1 is SGHRS and CDR2 YFSETQ. This CDR3 comprises 17 residues.

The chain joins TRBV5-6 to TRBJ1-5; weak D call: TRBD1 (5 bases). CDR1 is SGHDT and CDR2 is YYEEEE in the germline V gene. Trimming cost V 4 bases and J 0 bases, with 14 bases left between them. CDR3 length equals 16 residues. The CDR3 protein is CASSMGQGDSNQPQHF. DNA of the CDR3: TGTGCCAGCAGCATGGGGCAGGGCGATAGCAATCAGCCCCAGCATTTT.

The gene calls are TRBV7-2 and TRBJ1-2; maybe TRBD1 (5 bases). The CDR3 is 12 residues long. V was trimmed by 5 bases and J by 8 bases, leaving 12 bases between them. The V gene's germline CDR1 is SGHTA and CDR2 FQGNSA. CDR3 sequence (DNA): TGTGCCAGCAGCACGCGCAGGGTAGGCTACACCTTC. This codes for CASSTRRVGYTF.

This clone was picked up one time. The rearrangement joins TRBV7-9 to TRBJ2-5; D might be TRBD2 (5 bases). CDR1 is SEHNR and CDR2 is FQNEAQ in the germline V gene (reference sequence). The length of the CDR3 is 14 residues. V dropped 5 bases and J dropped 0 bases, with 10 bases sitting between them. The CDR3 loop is CASSPDLNQETQYF. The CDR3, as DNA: TGTGCCAGCAGCCCGGACTTAAACCAAGAGACCCAGTACTTC.

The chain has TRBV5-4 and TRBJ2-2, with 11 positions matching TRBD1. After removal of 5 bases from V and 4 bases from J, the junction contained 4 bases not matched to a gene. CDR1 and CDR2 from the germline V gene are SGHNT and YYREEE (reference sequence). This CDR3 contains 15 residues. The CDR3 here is CASSPGQGGTGELFF. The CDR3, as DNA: TGTGCCAGCAGTCCGGGACAGGGGGGCACCGGGGAGCTGTTTTTT.

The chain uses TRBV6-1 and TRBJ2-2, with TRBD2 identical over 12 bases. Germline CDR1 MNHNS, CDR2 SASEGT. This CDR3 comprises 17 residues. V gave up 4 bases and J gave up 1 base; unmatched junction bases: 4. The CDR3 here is CASSGLAGEVNTGELFF. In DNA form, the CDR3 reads TGTGCCAGCAGTGGACTAGCGGGAGAGGTGAACACCGGGGAGCTGTTTTTT.

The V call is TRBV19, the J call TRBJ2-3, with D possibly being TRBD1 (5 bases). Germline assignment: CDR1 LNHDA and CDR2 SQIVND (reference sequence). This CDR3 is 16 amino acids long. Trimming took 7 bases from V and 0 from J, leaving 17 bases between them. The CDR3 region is CASTPGQRPSTDTQYF. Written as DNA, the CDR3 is TGTGCCAGTACCCCAGGACAACGACCTAGCACAGATACGCAGTATTTT.

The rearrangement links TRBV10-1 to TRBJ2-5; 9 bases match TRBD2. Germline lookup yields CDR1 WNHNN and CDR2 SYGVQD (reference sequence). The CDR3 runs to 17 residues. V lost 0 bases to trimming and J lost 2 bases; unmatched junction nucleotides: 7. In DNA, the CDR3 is TGCGCCAGCAGTGAGTCGGGGCGGGAGGGCCGTCAAGAGACCCAGTACTTC. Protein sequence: CASSESGREGRQETQYF.

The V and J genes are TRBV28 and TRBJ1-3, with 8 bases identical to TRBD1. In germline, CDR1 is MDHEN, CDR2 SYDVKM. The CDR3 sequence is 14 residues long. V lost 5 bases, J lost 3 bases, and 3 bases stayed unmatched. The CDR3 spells CASSPGGFGNTIYF. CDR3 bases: TGTGCCAGCAGTCCAGGGGGCTTTGGAAACACCATATATTTT.

The CDR3 DNA reads TGCGCCAGCAGCCCCGATCCAAGCGGGAGGGCCTCCGAGCAGTACTTC. Encoded protein: CASSPDPSGRASEQYF. The gene calls are TRBV5-1 and TRBJ2-7; the match to TRBD2 covers 10 bases. V was pared by 4 bases and J by 6 bases, with 13 bases of the junction left unmatched. CDR1 and CDR2 (germline): SGHRS, YFSETQ. This CDR3 spans 16 amino acids.

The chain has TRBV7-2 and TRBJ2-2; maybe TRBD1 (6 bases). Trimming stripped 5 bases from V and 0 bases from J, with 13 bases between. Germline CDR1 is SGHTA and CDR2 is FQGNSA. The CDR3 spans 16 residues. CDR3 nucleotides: TGTGCCAGCAGCCTCCAGGGGTCCTCGAACACCGGGGAGCTGTTTTTT. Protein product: CASSLQGSSNTGELFF.

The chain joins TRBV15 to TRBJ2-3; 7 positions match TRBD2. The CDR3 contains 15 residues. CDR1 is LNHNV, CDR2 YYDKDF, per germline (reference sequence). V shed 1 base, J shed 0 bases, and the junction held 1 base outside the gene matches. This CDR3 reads CATSRAGGSTDTQYF. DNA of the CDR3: TGTGCCACCAGCAGAGCGGGGGGTAGCACAGATACGCAGTATTTT. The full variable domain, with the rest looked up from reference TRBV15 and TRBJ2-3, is DAMVIQNPRYQVTQFGKPVTLSCSQTLNHNVMYWYQQKSSQAPKLLFHYYDKDFNNEADTPDNFQSRRPNTSFCFLDIRSPGLGDTAMYLCATSRAGGSTDTQYFGPGTRLTVL.

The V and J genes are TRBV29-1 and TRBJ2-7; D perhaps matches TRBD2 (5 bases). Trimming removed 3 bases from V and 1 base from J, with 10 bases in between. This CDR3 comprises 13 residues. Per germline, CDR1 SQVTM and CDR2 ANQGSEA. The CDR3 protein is CSVELGNSYEQYF. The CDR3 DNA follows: TGCAGCGTTGAGCTCGGGAATTCCTACGAGCAGTACTTC.

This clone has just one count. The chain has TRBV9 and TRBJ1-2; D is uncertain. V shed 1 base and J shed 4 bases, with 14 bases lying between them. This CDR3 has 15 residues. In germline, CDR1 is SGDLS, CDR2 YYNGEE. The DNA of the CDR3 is TGTGCCAGCAGCGTATTCCAGACTCCCGCCTATGGCTACACCTTC. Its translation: CASSVFQTPAYGYTF.

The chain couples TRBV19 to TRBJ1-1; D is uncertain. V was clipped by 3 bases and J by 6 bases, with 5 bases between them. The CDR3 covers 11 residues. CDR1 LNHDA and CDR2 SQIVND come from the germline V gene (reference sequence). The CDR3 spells CASSIQSEAFF. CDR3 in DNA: TGTGCCAGTAGTATCCAGTCTGAAGCTTTCTTT.

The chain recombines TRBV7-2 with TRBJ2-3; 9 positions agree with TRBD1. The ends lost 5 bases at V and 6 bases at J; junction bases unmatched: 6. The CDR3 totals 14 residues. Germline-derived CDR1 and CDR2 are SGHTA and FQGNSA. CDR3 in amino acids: CASSRDRVGDTQYF. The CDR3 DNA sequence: TGTGCCAGCAGCCGGGACAGGGTTGGGGATACGCAGTATTTT.

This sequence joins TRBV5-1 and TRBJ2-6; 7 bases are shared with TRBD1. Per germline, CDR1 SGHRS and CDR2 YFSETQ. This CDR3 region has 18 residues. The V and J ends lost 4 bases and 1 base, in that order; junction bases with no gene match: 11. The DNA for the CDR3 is TGCGCCAGCAGCACTGGACAGGTTGTACCTTCTGGGGCCAACGTCCTGACTTTC. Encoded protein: CASSTGQVVPSGANVLTF. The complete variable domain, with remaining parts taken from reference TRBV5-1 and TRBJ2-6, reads KAGVTQTPRYLIKTRGQQVTLSCSPISGHRSVSWYQQTPGQGLQFLFEYFSETQRNKGNFPGRFSGRQFSNSRSEMNVSTLELGDSALYLCASSTGQVVPSGANVLTFGAGSRLTVL.

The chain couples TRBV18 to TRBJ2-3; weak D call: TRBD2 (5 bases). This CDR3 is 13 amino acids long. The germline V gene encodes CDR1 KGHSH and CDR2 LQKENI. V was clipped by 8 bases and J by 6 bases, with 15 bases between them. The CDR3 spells CASLGAVGDTQYF. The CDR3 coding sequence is TGTGCCAGCCTGGGAGCGGTAGGGGATACGCAGTATTTT.

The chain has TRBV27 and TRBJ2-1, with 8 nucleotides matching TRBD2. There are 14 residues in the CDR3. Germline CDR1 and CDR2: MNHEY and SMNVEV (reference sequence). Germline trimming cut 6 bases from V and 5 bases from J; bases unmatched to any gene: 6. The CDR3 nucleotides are TGTGCCAGCAGCCTACTAGCGGCACACAATGAGCAGTTCTTC. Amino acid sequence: CASSLLAAHNEQFF.

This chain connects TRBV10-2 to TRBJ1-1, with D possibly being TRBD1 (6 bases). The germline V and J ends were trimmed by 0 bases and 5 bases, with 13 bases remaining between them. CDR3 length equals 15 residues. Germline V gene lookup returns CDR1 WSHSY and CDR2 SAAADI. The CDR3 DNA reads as TGCGCCAGCAGTGAGTCGGGGAGGGGGGGAACTGAAGCTTTCTTT. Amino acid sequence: CASSESGRGGTEAFF.

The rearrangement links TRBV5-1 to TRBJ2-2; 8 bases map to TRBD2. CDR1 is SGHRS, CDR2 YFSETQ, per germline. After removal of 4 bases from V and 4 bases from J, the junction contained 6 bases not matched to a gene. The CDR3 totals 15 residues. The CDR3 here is CASSPIAGRTGELFF. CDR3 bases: TGCGCCAGCAGCCCGATAGCGGGGCGCACCGGGGAGCTGTTTTTT.